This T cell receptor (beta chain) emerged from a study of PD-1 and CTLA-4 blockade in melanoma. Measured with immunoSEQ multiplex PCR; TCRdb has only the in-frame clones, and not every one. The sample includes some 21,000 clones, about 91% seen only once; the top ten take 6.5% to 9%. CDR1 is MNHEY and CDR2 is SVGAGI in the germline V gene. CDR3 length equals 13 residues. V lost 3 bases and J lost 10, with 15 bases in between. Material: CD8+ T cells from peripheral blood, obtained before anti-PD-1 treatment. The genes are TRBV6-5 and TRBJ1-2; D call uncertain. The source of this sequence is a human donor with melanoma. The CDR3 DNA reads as TGTGCCAGCAGTTATGGTAGGGAAGGAGACTACACCTTC. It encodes CASSYGREGDYTF.